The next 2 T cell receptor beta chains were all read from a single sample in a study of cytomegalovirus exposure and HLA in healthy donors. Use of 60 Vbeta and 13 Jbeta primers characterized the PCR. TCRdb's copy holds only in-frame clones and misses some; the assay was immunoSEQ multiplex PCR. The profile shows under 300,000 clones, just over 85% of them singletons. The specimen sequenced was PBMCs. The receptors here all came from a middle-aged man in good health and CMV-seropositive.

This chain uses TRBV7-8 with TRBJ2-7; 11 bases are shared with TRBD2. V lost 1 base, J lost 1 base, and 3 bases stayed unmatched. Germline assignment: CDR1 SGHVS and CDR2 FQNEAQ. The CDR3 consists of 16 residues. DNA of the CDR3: TGTGCCAGCAGCTTAGGTACTAGCGGGGGTTCCTACGAGCAGTACTTC. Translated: CASSLGTSGGSYEQYF.

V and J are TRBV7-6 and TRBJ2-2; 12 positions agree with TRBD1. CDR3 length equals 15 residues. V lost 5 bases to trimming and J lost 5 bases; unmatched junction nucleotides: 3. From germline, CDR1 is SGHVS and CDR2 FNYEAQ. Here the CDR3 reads CASSRDRGRTGELFF. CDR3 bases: TGTGCCAGCAGCCGGGACAGGGGGCGAACCGGGGAGCTGTTTTTT. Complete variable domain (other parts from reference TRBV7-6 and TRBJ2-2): GAGVSQSPRYKVTKRGQDVALRCDPISGHVSLYWYRQALGQGPEFLTYFNYEAQQDKSGLPNDRFSAERPEGSISTLTIQRTEQRDSAMYRCASSRDRGRTGELFFGEGSRLTVL.